A selection of T cell receptor beta chains follows, all from one sample in a study of T cell responses to AZD1222 COVID-19 vaccine. Sequencing used immunoSEQ multiplex PCR; TCRdb keeps in-frame clones, though not all of them. The sample shows just under 90,000 clones, approximately 86% of them seen only once. Sequences were derived from peripheral blood, sampled on day 0 of AZD1222 vaccination. These receptors were obtained from an adult in good health. Each CDR3 is given with its conserved first and last residue.

v_call | cdr3_aa
TRBV6-5 | CASRRTGLRDNEQFF
TRBV29-1 | CSVGRIQETQYF
TRBV7-9 | CASSLAREGPGELFF
TRBV4-1 | CASSRTGDEAISNQPQHF
TRBV24-1 | CATSESQGAWREGPPTQYF
TRBV2 | CASTHGGTDHNQPQHF
TRBV6-5 | CASSHTGGAFYEQYF
TRBV5-1 | CASSLAYNSPLHF
TRBV6-6 | CATAAPTTDTQYF
TRBV7-9 | CASSFQDQPQHF
TRBV5-1 | CASSSVGEQYF
TRBV18 | CASSPTGTGGLSTNEKLFF
TRBV10-3 | CAISESVAQQGQGGYTF
TRBV28 | CASNPGGTAITEAFF
TRBV5-5 | CASSLGTEQFF
TRBV19 | CASSIPGQGGEQYF
TRBV3-1/TRBV3-2 | CASSQARTREQYF
TRBV18 | CASSPPSTGSGYGYTF
TRBV6-5 | CASSYSSGGKAFF
TRBV5-4 | CASSSGTSGTGYNEQFF
TRBV7-8 | CASVMTSGGLTDTQYF
TRBV7-9 | CASSSTGGGSYNEQFF
TRBV5-1 | CASSSTGAKNIQYF
TRBV27 | CASSKLESSYNEQFF
TRBV28 | CASSPSGLADYEQYF
TRBV10-1 | CASSGDRGYEQYF
TRBV19 | CASSTPTTGGTEAFF
TRBV24-1 | CATRPGGGTGELFF
TRBV27 | CASSLSGRTYEQYF
TRBV7-6 | CASSLSGTGVVEQYF
TRBV27 | CASSLGGNGGGELFF
TRBV7-6 | CASSLAPKLAGSLYEQYF
TRBV7-9 | CASSRQVISGNTIYF
TRBV7-3 | CASSLSLAHEQFF
TRBV27 | CASSLSGRKLGYTF
TRBV7-2 | CASSPRTAQNSPLHF
TRBV6-2/TRBV6-3 | CASSHSRTSGSGEQYF
TRBV5-1 | CASSSRPGTGGLIYGYTF
TRBV7-8 | CASSSRAGVRYEQYF
TRBV1 | CTSSHTRGQETSYEQYF
TRBV4-3 | CASSQDTDGYGYTF